This T cell receptor beta chain was captured by sequencing in a study of shared clonotypes between healthy human individuals. The wider study: Each donor's CD8 memory used one plate, CD8 naive two, each CD4 subset three. Study-wide findings and caveats: Among donors, the sharing of clonotypes was expected to be influenced by sequencing depth.

Germline V CDR1 and CDR2: SEHNR, FQNEAQ (reference sequence). The CDR3 spans 16 residues. Germline trimming cut 5 bases from V and 1 base from J; bases unmatched to any gene: 8. Turning to this clone: Its antigen is currently unknown.

Measured with immunoSEQ multiplex PCR; TCRdb has only the in-frame clones, and not every one. The sample includes more than 850,000 clones, around 78% seen only once; the top ten take roughly 0.56%. The origin of this receptor is a man aged 18 to 35 in good health. Some clones in this sample may be carry-over from other donors' samples. The sequenced material came from memory CD4+ T cells from PBMCs. The subset here: CD45RA-negative fraction. V and J are TRBV7-9 and TRBJ1-1, with 9 bases aligning to TRBD1. The CDR3: CASSPTQGAWNTEAFF. The DNA of the CDR3 is TGTGCCAGCAGCCCTACACAGGGGGCGTGGAACACTGAAGCTTTCTTT.